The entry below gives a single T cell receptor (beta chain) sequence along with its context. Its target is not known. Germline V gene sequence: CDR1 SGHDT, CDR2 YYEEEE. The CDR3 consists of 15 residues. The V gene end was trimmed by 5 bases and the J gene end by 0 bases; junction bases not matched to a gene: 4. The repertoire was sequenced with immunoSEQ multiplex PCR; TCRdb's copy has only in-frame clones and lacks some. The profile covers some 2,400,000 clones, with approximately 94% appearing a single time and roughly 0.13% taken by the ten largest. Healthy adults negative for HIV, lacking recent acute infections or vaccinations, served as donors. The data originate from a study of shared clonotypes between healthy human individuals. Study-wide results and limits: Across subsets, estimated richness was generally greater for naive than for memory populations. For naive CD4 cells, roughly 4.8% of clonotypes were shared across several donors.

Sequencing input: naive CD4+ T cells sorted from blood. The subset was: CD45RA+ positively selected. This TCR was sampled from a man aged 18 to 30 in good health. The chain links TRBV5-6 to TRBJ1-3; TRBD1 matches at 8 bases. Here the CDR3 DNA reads TGTGCCAGCAGTCAGGGGGCACTCTCTGGAAACACCATATATTTT. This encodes CASSQGALSGNTIYF.